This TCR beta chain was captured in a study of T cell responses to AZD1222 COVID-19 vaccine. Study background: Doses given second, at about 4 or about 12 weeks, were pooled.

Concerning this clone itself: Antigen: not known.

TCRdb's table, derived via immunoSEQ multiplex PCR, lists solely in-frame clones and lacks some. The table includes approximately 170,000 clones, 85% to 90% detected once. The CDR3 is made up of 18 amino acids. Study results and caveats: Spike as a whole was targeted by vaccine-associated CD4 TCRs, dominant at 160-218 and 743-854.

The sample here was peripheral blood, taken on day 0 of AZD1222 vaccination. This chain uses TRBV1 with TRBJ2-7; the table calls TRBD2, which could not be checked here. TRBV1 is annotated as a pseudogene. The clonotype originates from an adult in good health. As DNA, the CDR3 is TGCACCAGCAGCCGGTGGACTAGCGGGGGGGCCCGGGACTACGAGCAGTACGTC. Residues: CTSSRWTSGGARDYEQYV.